This T cell receptor beta chain comes out of a study of blood T cell repertoires in COVID-19. Study information: The study drew acute and convalescent COVID-19 samples from the United States, Italy and Spain. Sources were T cells, B-cell-depleted T cells, or PBMCs; the material itself was cDNA or gDNA.

The CDR3 loop spans 14 amino acids. In germline, CDR1 is MNHNY, CDR2 SVGAGI (reference sequence). Trimming stripped 6 bases from V and 1 base from J, with 12 bases between. Under the authors' procedure: Quantification of nucleated cells was approximated via reference gene primer amplification. TCRdb's table, derived via immunoSEQ multiplex PCR, lists solely in-frame clones and lacks some. The V and J calls and clone size come from that table; D and trimming were worked out from the DNA. This table has approximately 120,000 clones, less than 85% appearing once. The V gene is TRBV6-6, the J gene TRBJ1-1; D is perhaps TRBD1 (6 bases). This clonotype originated in a woman in her fifties or sixties with acute or convalescent COVID-19. The source material was peripheral blood. The DNA of the CDR3 is TGTGCCAGCAGCACGGACAGCGGGAACACTGAAGCTTTCTTT. Residues: CASSTDSGNTEAFF.